A selection of T cell receptor beta chains follows, all from one sample in a study of response to subunit inactivated influenza vaccine. TCRdb used MiXCR to reprocess the RT-PCR reads, holding one entry per CDR3 protein. Of 610,000 or so distinct CDR3 sequences listed, 14% were seen once; the top ten hold over 8.5%. The material sequenced was PBMCs from blood, taken approximately 12 days after vaccination. These receptors came from a middle-aged man who received an inactivated influenza vaccine. Each CDR3 is given with its conserved first and last residue. D genes are given only for firm matches. The size entry is marked missing in some rows and otherwise reads once, few, many or a size class.

v_gene	d_gene	j_gene	abundance	CDR3nt	CDR3aa
TRBV4-3	NA	TRBJ1-6	NA	TGCGCCAGCAGCCAAGATCCCCAATCGTATAATTCACCCCTCCACTTT	CASSQDPQSYNSPLHF
TRBV21-1	NA	TRBJ2-7	few	TGTGCCAGCATACCACGGATAACCTACGAGCAGTACTTC	CASIPRITYEQYF
TRBV29-1	TRBD1	TRBJ1-2	NA	TGCAGCGTTCGACAAGGGACAGGGGGTCATGGCTACACCTTC	CSVRQGTGGHGYTF
TRBV12-3/TRBV12-4	TRBD1	TRBJ2-3	NA	TGTGCCAGCAGCAACCGGGTAGGGGGCCGCACAGATACGCAGTATTTT	CASSNRVGGRTDTQYF
TRBV6-1	NA	TRBJ2-7	NA	TGTGCCAGCAAGTCTGGGGGACCAGACATCTACGAGCAGTACTTC	CASKSGGPDIYEQYF
TRBV7-9	TRBD1	TRBJ2-2	few	TGTGCCAGCAGCTTTTTGCCCGGACAGGGGGCCACCGGGGAGCTGTTTTTT	CASSFLPGQGATGELFF
TRBV10-3	NA	TRBJ2-7	NA	TGTGCCGTAAACACAGAGGCCTACGAGCAGTACTTC	CAVNTEAYEQYF
TRBV7-2	NA	TRBJ1-4	few	TGTGCCAGCAGCGAGGGGGGGGGCAGGTTGGAAAAACTGTTTTTT	CASSEGGGRLEKLFF
TRBV29-1	NA	TRBJ1-1	few	TGCAGCGTTCGACGGACGGAGAACACTGAAGCTTTCTTT	CSVRRTENTEAFF
TRBV24-1	TRBD1	TRBJ2-3	few	TGTGCCACGGGTATCCGGGACAGGGGCACAGATACGCAGTATTTT	CATGIRDRGTDTQYF
TRBV5-1	NA	TRBJ2-1	NA	TGCGCCAGCAGCTTGGTTCAGACAAATCACAATGAGCAGTTCTTC	CASSLVQTNHNEQFF
TRBV10-3	NA	TRBJ2-7	few	TGTGCCATCAGTGATAGGGAAGAGCAGTACTTC	CAISDREEQYF
TRBV5-1	NA	TRBJ1-1	NA	TGCGCCAGCAGCTTATCAGGGGACCTGAACACTGAAGCTTTCTTT	CASSLSGDLNTEAFF
TRBV20-1	NA	TRBJ1-4	few	TGCAGTGCCAGAGTTGGAACTAATGAAAAACTGTTTTTT	CSARVGTNEKLFF
TRBV7-7	TRBD2	TRBJ2-2	NA	TGTGCTAGCAGCCAACTAGCGGGGGGCCTCTTCCCCGGGGAGCTGTTTTTT	CASSQLAGGLFPGELFF